This entry lists 22 T cell receptor beta chains sequenced from one sample in a study of T cells in Graves' hyperthyroidism and ophthalmopathy. RNA transcripts were the template for amplifying TCR beta CDR3 regions. Primed by the HTBI set, a first-round RT-PCR was run on the TCR CDR3. TCRdb called the multiplex PCR reads again in MiXCR, with one record for every CDR3 protein. The data hold hundreds of thousands of distinct CDR3 sequences, with about 15% observed a single time. The source material was blood. These TCRs come from a woman aged 40 to 55 with Graves' ophthalmopathy.

This rearrangement joins TRBV28 to TRBJ1-2, with D unresolved. Between the trimmed V and J ends, which lost 2 bases and 7 bases, there was a span of 17 bases. Per germline, CDR1 MDHEN and CDR2 SYDVKM. The CDR3 spans 15 residues. The CDR3 region is CASSLGGVPPSGYTF. The CDR3 DNA sequence: TGTGCCAGCAGTTTAGGTGGGGTGCCCCCCAGTGGCTACACCTTC.

The rearrangement joins TRBV7-2 to TRBJ1-1; the D is unclear. Germline loops: CDR1 SGHTA, CDR2 FQGNSA. The CDR3 spans 13 residues. V was pared by 5 bases and J by 6 bases, with 13 bases between. The CDR3 nucleotides read TGTGCCAGCAGCCTGCCCGTTCGGCCTGAAGCTTTCTTT. Its protein is CASSLPVRPEAFF.

In this sample, this clonotype turned up many times. The chain employs TRBV15 and TRBJ2-7, with D tentatively TRBD2 (6 bases). Per the germline V gene, CDR1 is LNHNV and CDR2 is YYDKDF (reference sequence). V was shortened by 3 bases and J by 7 bases, with 13 bases between the two germline ends. The CDR3 length is 13 residues. DNA for the CDR3: TGTGCCACCAGCAGCGGGAGAAAGTGGGAGCAGTACTTC. Its protein product is CATSSGRKWEQYF.

This clonotype was counted at least ten times. V is TRBV20-1 and J is TRBJ2-7; D not certain. This CDR3 comprises 11 residues. Trimming took off 6 bases at V and 2 bases at J, with 8 bases between the two ends. Germline CDR1 DFQATT, CDR2 SNEGSKA (reference sequence). The CDR3 protein is CSAYGPYEQYF. The CDR3 nucleotides read TGCAGTGCCTATGGACCCTACGAGCAGTACTTC.

This clonotype was counted many times. The chain carries TRBV24-1 and TRBJ2-2, with TRBD2 matching over 13 bases. Germline-derived CDR1 and CDR2 are KGHDR and SFDVKD. The CDR3 extends over 17 amino acids. Trimming cost V 0 bases and J 4 bases; bases outside gene matches: 1. CDR3 nucleotide sequence: TGTGCCACCAGTGATTTGACTAGCGGGAGGGCCACCGGGGAGCTGTTTTTT. This translates into CATSDLTSGRATGELFF.

V and J are TRBV12-3 or TRBV12-4 and TRBJ2-2, with 14 bases fitting TRBD2. The junction had 3 bases not matched to a gene; V was cut back by 6 bases and J by 6 bases. The CDR3 extends over 15 amino acids. CDR3 sequence: CASRRLAGGPGELFF. The CDR3 bases are TGTGCCAGCAGGCGACTAGCGGGAGGGCCCGGGGAGCTGTTTTTT.

This chain connects TRBV4-1 to TRBJ2-7; TRBD1 agrees at 11 bases. Germline assignment: CDR1 MGHRA and CDR2 YSYEKL. The CDR3 consists of 15 residues. V dropped 2 bases and J dropped 7; count of bases not matched to a gene: 7. Here the CDR3 reads CASSQPGQGVREQYF. CDR3 in DNA: TGCGCCAGCAGCCAACCGGGACAGGGGGTAAGGGAGCAGTACTTC.

At least ten counts were recorded for this clonotype. The chain couples TRBV7-9 to TRBJ2-2; D is unclear. Looked up from germline, CDR1 is SEHNR and CDR2 is FQNEAQ (reference sequence). This CDR3 spans 15 amino acids. Trimming took 3 bases from V and 5 from J, leaving 13 bases between them. CDR3 region: CASSFAHGRTGELFF. The CDR3, as DNA: TGTGCCAGCAGCTTCGCTCACGGCAGGACCGGGGAGCTGTTTTTT. Variable domain in full (rest from reference TRBV7-9 and TRBJ2-2): DTGVSQNPRHKITKRGQNVTFRCDPISEHNRLYWYRQTLGQGPEFLTYFQNEAQLEKSRLLSDRFSAERPKGSFSTLEIQRTEQGDSAMYLCASSFAHGRTGELFFGEGSRLTVL.

The chain combines TRBV2 with TRBJ1-2; D may be TRBD1 (6 bases). With 0 bases removed from V and 8 bases from J, the gap between germline ends came to 19 bases. Looked up from germline, CDR1 is SNHLY and CDR2 is FYNNEI. This CDR3 region has 16 residues. CDR3 coding DNA: TGTGCCAGCAGTGAAGCGCTAGGTGGGGGCGGCGGCGGCTACACCTTC. Protein product: CASSEALGGGGGGYTF.

This clonotype was observed at least ten times. V is TRBV19 and J is TRBJ1-1, with D uncertain. The V and J ends lost 2 bases and 2 bases respectively, with 6 bases between them. CDR1 is LNHDA and CDR2 is SQIVND in the germline V gene (reference sequence). The CDR3 length is 13 residues. The CDR3 loop is CASSILGNTEAFF. CDR3 nucleotides: TGTGCCAGTAGTATACTGGGAAACACTGAAGCTTTCTTT.

A few counts support this clonotype. The chain links TRBV7-3 to TRBJ2-7; TRBD1 aligns across 9 bases. In germline, CDR1 is SGHTA, CDR2 FQGTGA. Unmatched junction bases numbered 3, after V lost 0 bases and J lost 3 bases. The length of the CDR3 is 15 residues. CDR3 residues: CASSLTGTGFYEQYF. The CDR3 coding sequence is TGTGCCAGCAGCTTAACCGGGACAGGGTTCTACGAGCAGTACTTC.

In its sample, this clonotype was seen many times. In DNA form, the CDR3 reads TGCAGTGCTAGAGATCCAGGAAAGAACACTGAAGCTTTCTTT. Protein: CSARDPGKNTEAFF. This chain links TRBV20-1 with TRBJ1-1; D remains ambiguous. From germline, CDR1 is DFQATT and CDR2 SNEGSKA (reference sequence). CDR3 length equals 14 residues. V dropped 0 bases and J dropped 1 base, with 9 bases sitting between them.

This clonotype showed up many times. The rearrangement uses TRBV6-2 or TRBV6-3 and TRBJ1-5, with D perhaps TRBD1 (5 bases). V lost 6 bases and J lost 1, with 13 bases in between. CDR1 is MNHEY, CDR2 SVGEGT, per germline. This CDR3 spans 15 amino acids. In nucleotides, the CDR3 is TGTGCCAGCAGAAGGAAGGGACCCAGCAATCAGCCCCAGCATTTT. Translated, it gives CASRRKGPSNQPQHF.

This sequence joins TRBV7-8 and TRBJ1-5; no firm D call. With 2 bases removed from V and 4 bases from J, the gap between germline ends came to 6 bases. This CDR3 contains 13 residues. Germline loops: CDR1 SGHVS, CDR2 FQNEAQ. CDR3: CASSLMKNQPQHF. In DNA form, the CDR3 reads TGTGCCAGCAGCTTAATGAAGAATCAGCCCCAGCATTTT.

This clonotype was observed many times. The rearrangement links TRBV29-1 to TRBJ2-5, with a possible D match to TRBD1 (5 bases). The CDR3 has 13 residues. Germline V gene sequence: CDR1 SQVTM, CDR2 ANQGSEA. Trimming pared 7 bases from V and 2 bases from J, leaving 14 bases between. In nucleotides, the CDR3 is TGCAGCGGCGGACAAGCCTTACAAGAGACCCAGTACTTC. It translates to CSGGQALQETQYF.

This clonotype was recorded many times. The CDR3 coding sequence is TGTGCCACCAGCCCCGGCCCCAGGACTAGCGGGAGGGAGACCCAGTACTTC. It translates to CATSPGPRTSGRETQYF. V and J are TRBV15 and TRBJ2-5, with 14 bases lining up with TRBD2. With V trimmed by 5 bases and J by 5 bases, 10 bases remained unmatched. The CDR3 totals 17 residues. The germline V gene encodes CDR1 LNHNV and CDR2 YYDKDF (reference sequence). The variable domain in full, with the rest retrieved from reference TRBV15 and TRBJ2-5, is DAMVIQNPRYQVTQFGKPVTLSCSQTLNHNVMYWYQQKSSQAPKLLFHYYDKDFNNEADTPDNFQSRRPNTSFCFLDIRSPGLGDTAMYLCATSPGPRTSGRETQYFGPGTRLLVL.

The table lists this clonotype with many counts. The chain joins TRBV11-2 to TRBJ1-1; 7 positions match TRBD1. This CDR3 is 15 amino acids long. The trim removed 5 bases at V and 5 bases at J, leaving 11 bases unmatched. Germline CDR1 is SGHAT and CDR2 is FQNNGV. CDR3 sequence reads: CASSARRAGGTEAFF. In DNA form, the CDR3 reads TGTGCCAGCAGCGCCCGGAGGGCAGGGGGGACTGAAGCTTTCTTT.

There are a few counts of this clonotype. V and J are TRBV20-1 and TRBJ2-5; 8 bases are a match to TRBD2. Germline values: CDR1 DFQATT, CDR2 SNEGSKA (reference sequence). V was clipped by 1 base and J by 7 bases; unmatched bases: 8. The CDR3 runs 14 residues. For the CDR3, the DNA is TGCAGTGCTAGAGTTTTAGCGGGAAAGATGACCCAGTACTTC. This gives the protein CSARVLAGKMTQYF.

This sequence joins TRBV7-9 and TRBJ2-4; 8 positions match TRBD1. J gave up 3 bases and V 2 bases, and 3 bases lay outside the gene matches. The CDR3 is 15 residues long. In germline, CDR1 is SEHNR, CDR2 FQNEAQ (reference sequence). This CDR3 is CASSLTGGNKNIQYF. The CDR3 DNA reads TGTGCCAGCAGCTTAACAGGGGGAAACAAAAACATTCAGTACTTC.

This clonotype has ten or more counts. This chain joins TRBV6-5 and TRBJ2-7; TRBD2 matches 9 bases. Germline assignment: CDR1 MNHEY and CDR2 SVGAGI. J was trimmed by 6 bases and V by 8 bases; bases with no gene match: 5. The CDR3 is 12 amino acids. The CDR3 protein is CASAGGPVEQYF. In nucleotides, the CDR3 is TGTGCCAGCGCGGGAGGGCCGGTCGAGCAGTACTTC.

The chain links TRBV12-3 or TRBV12-4 to TRBJ1-5; a weak D match, TRBD1 (6 bases). Trimming removed 5 bases at V and 7 bases at J, with 15 bases between. The CDR3 sequence is 14 residues long. CDR3 DNA: TGTGCCAGCAGTATCAGGGGTAAGGACCAGCCCCAGCATTTT. Its protein is CASSIRGKDQPQHF.

This clonotype was seen more than once but under ten times. V usage is TRBV5-1 and J usage is TRBJ2-5, with a weak D call TRBD2 (6 bases). From germline, CDR1 is SGHRS and CDR2 YFSETQ. The CDR3 runs 15 residues. V was shortened by 4 bases and J by 2 bases, with 15 bases between the two germline ends. CDR3 nucleotide sequence: TGCGCCAGCAGCCCCCGAAAGGGGAGGCAAGAGACCCAGTACTTC. Translated: CASSPRKGRQETQYF. The full variable domain, completed using reference TRBV5-1 and TRBJ2-5, is KAGVTQTPRYLIKTRGQQVTLSCSPISGHRSVSWYQQTPGQGLQFLFEYFSETQRNKGNFPGRFSGRQFSNSRSEMNVSTLELGDSALYLCASSPRKGRQETQYFGPGTRLLVL.